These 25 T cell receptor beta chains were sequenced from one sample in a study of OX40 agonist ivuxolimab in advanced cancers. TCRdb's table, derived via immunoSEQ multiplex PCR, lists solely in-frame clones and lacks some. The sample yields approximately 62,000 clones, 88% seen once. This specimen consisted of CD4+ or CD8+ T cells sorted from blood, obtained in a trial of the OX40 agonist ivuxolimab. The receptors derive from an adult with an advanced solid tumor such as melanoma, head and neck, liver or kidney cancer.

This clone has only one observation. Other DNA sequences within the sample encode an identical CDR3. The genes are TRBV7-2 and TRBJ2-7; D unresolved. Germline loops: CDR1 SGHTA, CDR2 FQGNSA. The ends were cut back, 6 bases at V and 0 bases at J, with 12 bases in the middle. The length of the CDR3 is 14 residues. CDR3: CASSSEGFSYEQYF. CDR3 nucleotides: TGTGCCAGCAGTTCAGAAGGGTTCTCCTACGAGCAGTACTTC.

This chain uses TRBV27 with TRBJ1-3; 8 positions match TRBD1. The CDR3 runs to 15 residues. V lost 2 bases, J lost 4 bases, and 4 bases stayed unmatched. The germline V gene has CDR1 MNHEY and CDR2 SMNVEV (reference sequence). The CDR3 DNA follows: TGTGCCAGCAGTTTACAGGGGGCGCAAGGAAACACCATATATTTT. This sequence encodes CASSLQGAQGNTIYF.

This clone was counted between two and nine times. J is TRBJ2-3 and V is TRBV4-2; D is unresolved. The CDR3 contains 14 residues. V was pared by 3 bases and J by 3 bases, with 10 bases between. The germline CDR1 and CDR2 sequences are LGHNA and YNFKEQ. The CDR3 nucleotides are TGTGCCAGCAGCCAGGGTGACAAGACAGATACGCAGTATTTT. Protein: CASSQGDKTDTQYF.

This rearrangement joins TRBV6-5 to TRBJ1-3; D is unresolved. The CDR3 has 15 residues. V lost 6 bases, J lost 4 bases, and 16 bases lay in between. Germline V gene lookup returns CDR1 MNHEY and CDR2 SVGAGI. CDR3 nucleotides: TGTGCCAGCAGACTTGGCGGCCAAACAGGAAACACCATATATTTT. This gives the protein CASRLGGQTGNTIYF.

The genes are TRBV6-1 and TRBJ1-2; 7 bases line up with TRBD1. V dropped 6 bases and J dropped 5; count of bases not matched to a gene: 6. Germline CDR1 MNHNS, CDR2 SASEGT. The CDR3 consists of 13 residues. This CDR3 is CASSGQEKYGYTF. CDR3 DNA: TGTGCCAGCAGCGGACAGGAGAAGTATGGCTACACCTTC.

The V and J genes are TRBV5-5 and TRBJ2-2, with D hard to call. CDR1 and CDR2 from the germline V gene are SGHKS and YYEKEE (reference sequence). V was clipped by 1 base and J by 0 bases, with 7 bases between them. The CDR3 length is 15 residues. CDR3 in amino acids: CASSLMPANTGELFF. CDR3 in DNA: TGTGCCAGCAGCTTGATGCCAGCGAACACCGGGGAGCTGTTTTTT.

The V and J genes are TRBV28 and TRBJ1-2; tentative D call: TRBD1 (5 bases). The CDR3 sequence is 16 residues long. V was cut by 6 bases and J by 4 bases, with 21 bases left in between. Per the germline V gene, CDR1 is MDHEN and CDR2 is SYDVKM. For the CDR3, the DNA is TGTGCCAGCAGCTTCCCGGGATTCAAGGGGCTCTATGGCTACACCTTC. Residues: CASSFPGFKGLYGYTF.

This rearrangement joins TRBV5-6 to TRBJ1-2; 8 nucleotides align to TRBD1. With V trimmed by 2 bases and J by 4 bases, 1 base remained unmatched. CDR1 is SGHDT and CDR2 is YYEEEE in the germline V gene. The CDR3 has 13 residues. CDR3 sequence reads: CASSFQGAYGYTF. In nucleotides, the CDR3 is TGTGCCAGCAGCTTTCAGGGGGCCTATGGCTACACCTTC. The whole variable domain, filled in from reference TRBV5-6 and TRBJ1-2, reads DAGVTQSPTHLIKTRGQQVTLRCSPKSGHDTVSWYQQALGQGPQFIFQYYEEEERQRGNFPDRFSGHQFPNYSSELNVNALLLGDSALYLCASSFQGAYGYTFGSGTRLTVV.

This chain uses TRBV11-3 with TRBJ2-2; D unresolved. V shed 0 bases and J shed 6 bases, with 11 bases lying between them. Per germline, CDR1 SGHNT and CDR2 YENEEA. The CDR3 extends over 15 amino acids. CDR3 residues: CASSLDSKRAGELFF. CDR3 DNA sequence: TGTGCCAGCAGCTTAGATTCAAAAAGGGCCGGGGAGCTGTTTTTT.

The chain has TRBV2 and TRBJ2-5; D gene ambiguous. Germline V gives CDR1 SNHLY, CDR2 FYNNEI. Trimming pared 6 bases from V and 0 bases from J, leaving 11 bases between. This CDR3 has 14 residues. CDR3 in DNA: TGTGCCAGCAGGAAAGAGAAGTACCAAGAGACCCAGTACTTC. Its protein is CASRKEKYQETQYF.

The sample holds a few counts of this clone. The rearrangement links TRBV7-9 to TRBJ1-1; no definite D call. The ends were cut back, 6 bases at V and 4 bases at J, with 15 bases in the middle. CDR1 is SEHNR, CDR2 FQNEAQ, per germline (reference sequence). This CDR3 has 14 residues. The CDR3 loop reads CASSKAVLITEAFF. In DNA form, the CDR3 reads TGTGCCAGCAGTAAAGCTGTACTTATCACTGAAGCTTTCTTT.

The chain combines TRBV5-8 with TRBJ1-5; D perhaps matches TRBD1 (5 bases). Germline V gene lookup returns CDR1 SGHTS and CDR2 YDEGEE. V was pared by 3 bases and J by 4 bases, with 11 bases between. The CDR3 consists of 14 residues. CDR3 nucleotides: TGTGCCAGCAGCTCCGGGACGGGGAATCAGCCCCAGCATTTT. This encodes CASSSGTGNQPQHF.

CDR3 bases: TGTGCCAGCAGCGCCGGGACTAGCGAAAGGAAGCAGTACTTC. Amino acid sequence: CASSAGTSERKQYF. The chain links TRBV9 to TRBJ2-7; TRBD2 agrees at 10 bases. Germline lookup yields CDR1 SGDLS and CDR2 YYNGEE. The CDR3 is 14 amino acids. With 3 bases clipped from V and 8 bases from J, the junction kept 8 bases outside the gene matches.

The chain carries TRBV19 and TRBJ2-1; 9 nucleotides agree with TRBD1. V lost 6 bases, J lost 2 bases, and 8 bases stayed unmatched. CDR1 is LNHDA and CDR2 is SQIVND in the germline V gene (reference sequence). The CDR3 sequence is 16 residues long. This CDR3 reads CASRSTGTGTYNEQFF. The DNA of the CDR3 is TGTGCCAGTAGGTCTACCGGGACAGGGACCTACAATGAGCAGTTCTTC.

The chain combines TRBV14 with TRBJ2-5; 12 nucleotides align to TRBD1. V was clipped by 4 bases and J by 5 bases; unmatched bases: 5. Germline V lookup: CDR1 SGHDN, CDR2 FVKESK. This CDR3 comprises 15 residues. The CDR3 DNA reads TGTGCCAGCAGCCCCGGGACAGGGGGCTGGGAGACCCAGTACTTC. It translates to CASSPGTGGWETQYF.

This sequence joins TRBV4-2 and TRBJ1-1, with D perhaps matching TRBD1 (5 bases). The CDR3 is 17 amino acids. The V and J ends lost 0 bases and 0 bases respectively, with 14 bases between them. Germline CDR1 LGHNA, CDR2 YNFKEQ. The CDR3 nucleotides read TGTGCCAGCAGCCAAGATCTAAGGGGCAGGCTGAACACTGAAGCTTTCTTT. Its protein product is CASSQDLRGRLNTEAFF.

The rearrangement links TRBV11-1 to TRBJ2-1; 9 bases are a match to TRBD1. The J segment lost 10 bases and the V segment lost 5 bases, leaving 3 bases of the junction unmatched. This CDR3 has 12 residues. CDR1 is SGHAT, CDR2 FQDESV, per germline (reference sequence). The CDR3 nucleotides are TGTGCCAGCAGCCCGGACAGGGGAGAGCAGTTCTTC. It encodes CASSPDRGEQFF.

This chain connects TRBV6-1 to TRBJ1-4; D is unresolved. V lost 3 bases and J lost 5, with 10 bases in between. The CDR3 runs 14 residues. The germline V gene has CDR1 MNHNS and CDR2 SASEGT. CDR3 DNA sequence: TGTGCCAGCAGTGACCCGAACTTGAATGAAAAACTGTTTTTT. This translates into CASSDPNLNEKLFF.

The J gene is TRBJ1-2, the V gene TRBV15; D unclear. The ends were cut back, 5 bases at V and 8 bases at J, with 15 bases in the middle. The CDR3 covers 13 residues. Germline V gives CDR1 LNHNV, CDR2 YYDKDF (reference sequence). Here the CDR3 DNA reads TGTGCCACCAGCCCCCGGCACGGGGAAGGCTACACCTTC. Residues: CATSPRHGEGYTF.

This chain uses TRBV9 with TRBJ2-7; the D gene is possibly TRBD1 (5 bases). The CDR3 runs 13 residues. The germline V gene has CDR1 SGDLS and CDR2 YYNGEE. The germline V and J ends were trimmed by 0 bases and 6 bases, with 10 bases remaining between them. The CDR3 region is CASSVEGVGEQYF. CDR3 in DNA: TGTGCCAGCAGCGTAGAAGGGGTCGGCGAGCAGTACTTC.

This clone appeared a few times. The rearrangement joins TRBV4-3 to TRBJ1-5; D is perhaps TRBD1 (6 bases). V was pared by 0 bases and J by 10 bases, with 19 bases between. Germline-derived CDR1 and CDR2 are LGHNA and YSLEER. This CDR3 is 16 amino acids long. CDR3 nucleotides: TGCGCCAGCAGCCAAGATCGGGGGGCGGGGATCGTCCCCCAGCATTTT. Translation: CASSQDRGAGIVPQHF.

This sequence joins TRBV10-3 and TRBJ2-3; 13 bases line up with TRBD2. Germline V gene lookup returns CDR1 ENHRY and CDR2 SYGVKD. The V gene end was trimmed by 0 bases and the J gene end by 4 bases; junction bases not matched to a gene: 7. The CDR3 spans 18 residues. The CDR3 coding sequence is TGTGCCATCAGTGAGTCGAGTGGGACTAGCGGGAATCCAGATACGCAGTATTTT. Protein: CAISESSGTSGNPDTQYF.

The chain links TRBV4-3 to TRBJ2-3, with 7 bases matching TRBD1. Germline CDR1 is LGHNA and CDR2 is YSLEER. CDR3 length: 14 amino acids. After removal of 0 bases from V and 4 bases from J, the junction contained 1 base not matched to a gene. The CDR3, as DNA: TGCGCCAGCAGCCAAGAACAGGGGCCAGATACGCAGTATTTT. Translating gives CASSQEQGPDTQYF.

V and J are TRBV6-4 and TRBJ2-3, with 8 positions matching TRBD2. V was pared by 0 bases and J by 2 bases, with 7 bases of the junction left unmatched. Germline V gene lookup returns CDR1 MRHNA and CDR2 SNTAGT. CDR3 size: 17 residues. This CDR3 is CASSDSGAGVVTDTQYF. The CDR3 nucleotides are TGTGCCAGCAGTGACTCGGGAGCGGGAGTGGTCACAGATACGCAGTATTTT.

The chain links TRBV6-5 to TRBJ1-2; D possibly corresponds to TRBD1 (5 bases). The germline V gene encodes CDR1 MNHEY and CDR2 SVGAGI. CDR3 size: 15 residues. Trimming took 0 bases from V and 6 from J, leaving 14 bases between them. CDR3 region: CASSYSGGYNDGYTF. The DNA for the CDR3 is TGTGCCAGCAGTTACTCGGGGGGGTACAACGATGGCTACACCTTC.